What follows is one TCR beta chain and its context. The target antigen is unknown. Other nucleotide sequences in the sample specify the same CDR3. This sample is drawn from a study of T cell responses to AZD1222 COVID-19 vaccine. The germline CDR1 and CDR2 sequences are LNHDA and SQIVND (reference sequence). The CDR3 has 14 amino acids. V lost 1 base and J lost 1, with 7 bases in between. TCRdb keeps only in-frame clones here, not all; method: immunoSEQ multiplex PCR. Seen here are 150,000 or so clones, about 89% observed once, and the top ten hold 2.5% to 3.5%. Study outcomes and limitations: Regions left unmutated in variants are reportedly the target of nearly half of spike-specific TCRs. At baseline, seropositivity was found in only six AZD1222 recipients. Spike-specific TCR breadth and depth went up after people got two AZD1222 doses. Every sample of the repertoires postdated the peak T cell response.

The chain recombines TRBV19 with TRBJ1-1, with D perhaps TRBD1 (5 bases). The specimen was peripheral blood, collected on day 0 of AZD1222 vaccination. This receptor was taken from an adult in good health. The CDR3 loop is CASSIGQGNTEAFF. CDR3 DNA sequence: TGTGCCAGTAGTATAGGCCAGGGGAACACTGAAGCTTTCTTT.